This T cell receptor (beta chain) was sequenced for a study of T cell responses to AZD1222 COVID-19 vaccine. Study-wide results and caveats: When two AZD1222 doses had been given, Spike-specific TCR breadth and depth rose. White British ancestry dominated among donors, who included more females, and clonal diversity was possibly underestimated.

Worth noting for this clone: Its specificity is unknown.

Produced via immunoSEQ multiplex PCR; TCRdb's table is partial and in-frame only. The table shows more than 85,000 clones, with about 95% occurring only once. Between the trimmed V and J ends, which lost 1 base and 7 bases, there was a span of 8 bases. CDR3 length: 13 amino acids. CDR1 is LNHDA and CDR2 is SQIVND in the germline V gene (reference sequence). The chain joins TRBV19 to TRBJ1-5; D gene ambiguous. Sample: peripheral blood, taken 28 days after the second AZD1222 dose. The sequence derives from an adult who received the AZD1222 COVID-19 vaccine. The DNA of the CDR3 is TGTGCCAGTAGTATAGGGGTGAAGCAGCCCCAGCATTTT. It specifies CASSIGVKQPQHF.